What follows are 3 T cell receptor beta chains derived from one specimen sequenced in a study of beta chain features in type 1 diabetes. The sequenced template was cDNA made from the entire isolated RNA. This table comes from immunoSEQ multiplex PCR, and its TCRdb copy is limited to in-frame clones, with some not included. The data show about 620,000 clones, less than 20% seen once. Sequenced sample: naive CD4+ T cells from blood. These receptors originate from a man aged 18 to 29 in good health.

There are a few counts of this clone. The genes are TRBV5-1 and TRBJ2-7; tentatively, D is TRBD1 (5 bases). CDR1 is SGHRS, CDR2 YFSETQ, per germline. Trimming cost V 0 bases and J 1 base, with 11 bases left between them. The CDR3 consists of 15 residues. CDR3 sequence: CASSLAKTASYEQYF. CDR3 nucleotide sequence: TGCGCCAGCAGCTTGGCCAAGACAGCTTCCTACGAGCAGTACTTC.

The chain recombines TRBV27 with TRBJ2-1; D is unclear. CDR3 size: 16 residues. Looked up from germline, CDR1 is MNHEY and CDR2 is SMNVEV (reference sequence). V lost 2 bases to trimming and J lost 0 bases, with 11 bases between them. This CDR3 reads CASSLRVWSSYNEQFF. DNA for the CDR3: TGTGCCAGCAGTTTACGGGTCTGGAGCTCCTACAATGAGCAGTTCTTC.

This chain's CDR3 is CASSKGAQGHQPQHF. The CDR3 DNA follows: TGTGCCAGCAGCAAAGGGGCGCAGGGCCATCAGCCCCAGCATTTT. V and J are TRBV21-1 and TRBJ1-5; no check of the table's D call, TRBD1, against the DNA was made. TRBV21-1 is noted as a pseudogene. The CDR3 sequence is 15 residues long.